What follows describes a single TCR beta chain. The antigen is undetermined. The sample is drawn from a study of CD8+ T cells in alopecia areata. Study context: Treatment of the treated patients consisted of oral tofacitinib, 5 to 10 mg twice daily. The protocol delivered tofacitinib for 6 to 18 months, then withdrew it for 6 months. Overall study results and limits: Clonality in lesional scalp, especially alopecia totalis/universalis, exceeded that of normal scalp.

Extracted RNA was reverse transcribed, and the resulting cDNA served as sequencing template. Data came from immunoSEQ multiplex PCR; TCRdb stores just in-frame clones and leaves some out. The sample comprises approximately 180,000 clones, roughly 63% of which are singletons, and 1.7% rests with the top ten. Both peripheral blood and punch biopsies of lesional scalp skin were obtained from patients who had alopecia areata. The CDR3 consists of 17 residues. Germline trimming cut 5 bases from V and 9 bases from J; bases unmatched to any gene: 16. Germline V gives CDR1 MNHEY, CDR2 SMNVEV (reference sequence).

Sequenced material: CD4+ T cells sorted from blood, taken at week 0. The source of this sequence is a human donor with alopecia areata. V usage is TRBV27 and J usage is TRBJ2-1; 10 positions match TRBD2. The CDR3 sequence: CASSTSILAGVDGEQFF. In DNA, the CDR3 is TGTGCCAGCAGTACCTCGATCCTAGCGGGGGTCGATGGTGAGCAGTTCTTC.